The subject of this entry is one T cell receptor (beta chain). Its antigen remains unidentified. This sample is part of a study of T cell responses to AZD1222 COVID-19 vaccine. Study context: Pooling covered second doses at about 4 or about 12 weeks. Study-level findings and limits: The donor cohort was predominantly white British with a female majority, and clonal diversity may have been underestimated. The number of AZD1222 recipients seropositive at baseline was only 6 or 7. Repertoires were obtained only post-peak T cell response.

Sequencing was performed with immunoSEQ multiplex PCR; in TCRdb, only in-frame clones are kept and a portion is missing. The data contain around 94,000 clones, nearly 90% of them singletons. The receptor comes from an adult in good health. The source material was peripheral blood, sampled on day 0 of AZD1222 vaccination.

The CDR3 DNA is TGTGCCAGCAGTTACGGGACGATGAACACTGAAGCTTTCTTT. Amino acid sequence: CASSYGTMNTEAFF. V usage is TRBV6-5 and J usage is TRBJ1-1, with TRBD1 as a possible D gene (5 bases). CDR3 length: 14 residues. The V gene's germline CDR1 is MNHEY and CDR2 SVGAGI. Trimming left V 2 bases short and J 0 bases short, with 7 bases between.